This T cell receptor beta chain derives from a study of T cell repertoires in aging, cancer and after chemotherapy. Multiplex touch-down PCR with TRB-A/B primers amplified rearranged V-D-J TRB sequences. TCRdb reanalysed the multiplex PCR reads using MiXCR and keeps one entry per CDR3 protein. The sample has 2,500 to 3,500 distinct CDR3 sequences; approximately 26% are singletons. Peripheral blood genomic DNA, not sorted cells or RNA, was the template. Germline assignment: CDR1 SGHTA and CDR2 FQGNSA. There are 13 residues in the CDR3. V was clipped by 5 bases and J by 3 bases, with 8 bases between them.

The genes are TRBV7-2 and TRBJ1-3; no clear D gene. The clonotype was recovered from a human donor with a solid tumor. Specimen: blood. The CDR3 DNA sequence: TGTGCCAGCAGCACCAGCAGTGGAAACACCATATATTTT. It translates to CASSTSSGNTIYF.